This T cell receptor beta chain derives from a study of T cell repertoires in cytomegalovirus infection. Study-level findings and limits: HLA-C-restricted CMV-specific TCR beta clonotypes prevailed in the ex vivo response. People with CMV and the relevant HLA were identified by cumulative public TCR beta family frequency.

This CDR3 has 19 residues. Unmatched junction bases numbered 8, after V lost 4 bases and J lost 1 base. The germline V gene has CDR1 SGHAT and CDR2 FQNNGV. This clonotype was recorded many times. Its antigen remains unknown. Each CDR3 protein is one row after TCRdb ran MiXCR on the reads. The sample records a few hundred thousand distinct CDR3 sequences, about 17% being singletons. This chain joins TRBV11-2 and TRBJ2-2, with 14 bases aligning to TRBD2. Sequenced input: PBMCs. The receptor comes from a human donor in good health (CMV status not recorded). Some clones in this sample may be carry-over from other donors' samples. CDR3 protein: CASSSARLAGGKNTGELFF. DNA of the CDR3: TGTGCCAGCAGCTCGGCGCGACTAGCGGGGGGGAAGAACACCGGGGAGCTGTTTTTT.